This T cell receptor (beta chain) was identified in a study of vaccination effects on CD4 cells after COVID-19. The overall study: A median of 72 days separated the second dose and sampling.

Profiled with immunoSEQ multiplex PCR; TCRdb holds only in-frame clones, not every one. The data show around 69,000 clones, around 74% seen once. Before any sequencing was done, the ViraFEST assay used viral peptide pools to expand antigen-specific CD4+ T cells. Culturing for around 10 days preceded CD4+ T cell isolation. Participants each got two BNT162b2 or mRNA-1273 vaccine doses. Vaccinated recipients, who were negative for nucleocapsid antibodies, had no history of SARS-CoV-2 infection. Cells had half their medium changed to IL-2 medium on days 3 and 7. Of note for this clone: Its antigen is still unknown.

This TCR was recovered from a human donor who received a COVID-19 vaccine. Sequences were derived from CD4+ T cells from PBMCs cultured with HCoV-229E spike peptides, sampled after COVID-19 vaccination.

The CDR3 spells CASQKGQGKSYEQYV. CDR3 nucleotide sequence: TGTGCCAGCCAGAAGGGACAGGGAAAGTCCTACGAGCAGTACGTC. This sequence joins TRBV2 and TRBJ2-7, with 9 bases that match TRBD1. V shed 8 bases, J shed 1 base, and the junction held 9 bases outside the gene matches. Germline CDR1 and CDR2: SNHLY and FYNNEI. The CDR3 sequence is 15 residues long.